This passage covers 30 T cell receptor beta chains from one sample sequenced in a study of shared clonotypes between healthy human individuals. Sequencing used immunoSEQ multiplex PCR; TCRdb keeps in-frame clones, though not all of them. The sample holds about 1.5 million clones, over 95% seen once. Sequenced input: naive CD4+ T cells sorted from blood. Subset here: CD45RA+ positively selected. These receptors were obtained from a man between 25 and 39 years old in good health.

The rearrangement joins TRBV4-3 to TRBJ1-1, with 8 bases aligning to TRBD1. V shed 2 bases, J shed 7 bases, and the junction held 6 bases outside the gene matches. The CDR3 runs to 14 residues. CDR1 is LGHNA and CDR2 is YSLEER in the germline V gene. The CDR3 bases are TGCGCCAGCAGCCAAACCACAGGGGGAGGTGAAGCTTTCTTT. Protein product: CASSQTTGGGEAFF.

This chain links TRBV28 with TRBJ2-7, with TRBD1 matching over 9 bases. Germline V lookup: CDR1 MDHEN, CDR2 SYDVKM. The CDR3 has 15 residues. The ends lost 5 bases at V and 4 bases at J; junction bases unmatched: 9. In DNA form, the CDR3 reads TGTGCCAGCAGTCGACCGGGACAGGGAGTATACGAGCAGTACTTC. It encodes CASSRPGQGVYEQYF.

The rearrangement uses TRBV2 and TRBJ1-4; no definite D call. The CDR3 is made up of 14 amino acids. V gave up 4 bases and J gave up 3 bases, with 9 bases separating them. Germline V CDR1 and CDR2: SNHLY, FYNNEI. Here the CDR3 DNA reads TGTGCCAGCAGTGTGGTGTTAGCTAATGAAAAACTGTTTTTT. It yields the protein CASSVVLANEKLFF.

The chain uses TRBV2 and TRBJ2-2; D is perhaps TRBD2 (6 bases). V dropped 7 bases and J dropped 1 base, with 13 bases sitting between them. This CDR3 is built from 15 residues. Per germline, CDR1 SNHLY and CDR2 FYNNEI. The CDR3 here is CASTETSLNTGELFF. Written as DNA, the CDR3 is TGTGCCAGCACGGAAACTAGCTTGAACACCGGGGAGCTGTTTTTT.

The V and J genes are TRBV14 and TRBJ2-1; TRBD2 agrees at 8 bases. CDR3 length: 17 amino acids. Germline assignment: CDR1 SGHDN and CDR2 FVKESK. Trimming removed 0 bases from V and 0 bases from J; junction bases left unmatched: 4. CDR3 loop: CASSQDRGGNSYNEQFF. The CDR3 DNA reads TGTGCCAGCAGCCAAGATCGCGGGGGGAACTCCTACAATGAGCAGTTCTTC.

This clone was picked up one time. This sequence joins TRBV6-6 and TRBJ2-1; 8 bases fit TRBD1. J lost 5 bases, V lost 2 bases, and 5 bases had no gene match. Germline V CDR1 and CDR2: MNHNY, SVGAGI (reference sequence). CDR3 length: 15 amino acids. Written as DNA, the CDR3 is TGTGCCAGCAGTTACCCGCGACAGGGGAACAATGAGCAGTTCTTC. Amino acids: CASSYPRQGNNEQFF.

The count of this clone is one. The chain has TRBV6-6 and TRBJ1-2; 7 bases line up with TRBD1. V shed 4 bases and J 5 bases; nucleotides not matched to a gene: 1. From germline, CDR1 is MNHNY and CDR2 SVGAGI (reference sequence). The CDR3 is 12 amino acids. CDR3 amino acids: CASSSTGYGYTF. In DNA form, the CDR3 reads TGTGCCAGCAGTTCGACAGGGTATGGCTACACCTTC.

V and J are TRBV7-6 and TRBJ2-1, with TRBD1 matching 8 bases. Germline V gene lookup returns CDR1 SGHVS and CDR2 FNYEAQ. CDR3 size: 20 residues. V lost 3 bases and J lost 1; bases outside the gene matches: 17. The CDR3 coding sequence is TGTGCCAGCAGCTTCGACCGGAGGACAGGGAATGTTTTGTCCTACAATGAGCAGTTCTTC. Its translation: CASSFDRRTGNVLSYNEQFF.

This chain connects TRBV10-1 to TRBJ2-1; D is unclear. From germline, CDR1 is WNHNN and CDR2 SYGVQD (reference sequence). This CDR3 spans 13 amino acids. Between the trimmed V and J ends, which lost 6 bases and 8 bases, there was a span of 14 bases. This CDR3 reads CASRAGPLDEQFF. Written as DNA, the CDR3 is TGCGCCAGCAGGGCCGGCCCCTTGGATGAGCAGTTCTTC.

The CDR3 here is CASSVDGNPYEQYF. As DNA, the CDR3 is TGTGCCAGCAGCGTAGACGGTAACCCCTACGAGCAGTACTTC. V usage is TRBV9 and J usage is TRBJ2-7, with D unclear. This CDR3 is built from 14 residues. V was clipped by 0 bases and J by 2 bases, with 9 bases between them. Germline CDR1 SGDLS, CDR2 YYNGEE.

The rearrangement joins TRBV5-4 to TRBJ1-4; D unresolved. The germline V gene encodes CDR1 SGHNT and CDR2 YYREEE (reference sequence). With 4 bases removed from V and 0 bases from J, the gap between germline ends came to 10 bases. This CDR3 comprises 15 residues. CDR3 coding DNA: TGTGCCAGCAGCCCGGACGGTACAACTAATGAAAAACTGTTTTTT. This encodes CASSPDGTTNEKLFF.

V is TRBV10-3 and J is TRBJ1-1, with D possibly matching TRBD1 (6 bases). The CDR3 runs 14 residues. V gave up 0 bases and J gave up 1 base, with 6 bases separating them. The germline gives CDR1 ENHRY, CDR2 SYGVKD. Here the CDR3 reads CAISESGANTEAFF. The CDR3 bases are TGTGCCATCAGTGAGTCGGGGGCGAACACTGAAGCTTTCTTT.

V and J are TRBV5-5 and TRBJ2-7, with 10 bases aligning to TRBD1. J was trimmed by 3 bases and V by 5 bases; bases with no gene match: 5. The CDR3 covers 14 residues. Germline assignment: CDR1 SGHKS and CDR2 YYEKEE (reference sequence). CDR3 coding DNA: TGTGCCAGCAGTAGGGGACAGGGGCTCTACGAGCAGTACTTC. It codes for CASSRGQGLYEQYF.

The CDR3 loop reads CASSPDLETQYF. The CDR3 nucleotides read TGTGCCAGCTCACCCGACCTCGAGACCCAGTACTTC. The chain is built from TRBV18 and TRBJ2-5; D is unresolved. V was pared by 3 bases and J by 5 bases, with 7 bases between. The CDR3 consists of 12 residues. CDR1 and CDR2 (germline): KGHSH, LQKENI.

The chain carries TRBV10-1 and TRBJ2-1, with 7 bases aligning to TRBD2. Per germline, CDR1 WNHNN and CDR2 SYGVQD (reference sequence). The junction had 12 bases not matched to a gene; V was cut back by 2 bases and J by 5 bases. The CDR3 covers 17 residues. Here the CDR3 reads CASSETPSGILNNEQFF. For the CDR3, the DNA is TGCGCCAGCAGTGAGACGCCCAGCGGGATTCTTAACAATGAGCAGTTCTTC.

This chain uses TRBV5-1 with TRBJ2-3; 10 bases map to TRBD1. CDR1 SGHRS and CDR2 YFSETQ come from the germline V gene. This CDR3 comprises 17 residues. Trimming took 3 bases from V and 6 from J; bases not matched to a gene: 13. The CDR3 spells CASSSMPRQGAGDTQYF. CDR3 nucleotides: TGCGCCAGCAGCTCGATGCCGCGACAGGGGGCGGGGGATACGCAGTATTTT.

The V gene is TRBV7-2, the J gene TRBJ1-5; TRBD1 agrees at 7 bases. CDR3 length: 15 amino acids. Trimming cost V 5 bases and J 7 bases; bases outside gene matches: 11. CDR1 and CDR2 from the germline V gene are SGHTA and FQGNSA. The CDR3 sequence is CASSTRQGTIQPQHF. The DNA of the CDR3 is TGTGCCAGCAGCACCCGACAGGGTACGATACAGCCCCAGCATTTT.

The chain is built from TRBV6-5 and TRBJ2-2; TRBD1 might be the D (6 bases). V lost 6 bases and J 6 bases, leaving 17 bases between the germline ends. The CDR3 covers 15 residues. Germline V gives CDR1 MNHEY, CDR2 SVGAGI. The DNA of the CDR3 is TGTGCCAGCAGACCACAGGGCCTAGGTTCCGGGGAGCTGTTTTTT. It encodes CASRPQGLGSGELFF.

CDR3 sequence (DNA): TGTGCCAGCAGTTTAGTCTCTGGAGGCGAGCAGTACTTC. Its translation: CASSLVSGGEQYF. The chain uses TRBV28 and TRBJ2-7, with D maybe TRBD2 (5 bases). Germline assignment: CDR1 MDHEN and CDR2 SYDVKM. The CDR3 loop spans 13 amino acids. V shed 2 bases and J shed 6 bases, with 11 bases lying between them.

The chain joins TRBV4-2 to TRBJ1-5, with D possibly TRBD1 on 5 matching bases. V shed 0 bases and J shed 0 bases, with 12 bases lying between them. There are 17 residues in the CDR3. Germline CDR1 reads LGHNA; CDR2 reads YNFKEQ. This CDR3 is CASSQDGGLDSNQPQHF. As DNA, the CDR3 is TGTGCCAGCAGCCAAGACGGGGGACTCGATAGCAATCAGCCCCAGCATTTT.

The chain employs TRBV6-1 and TRBJ2-3, with a possible D match to TRBD1 (5 bases). Trimming stripped 8 bases from V and 6 bases from J, with 18 bases between. Per the germline V gene, CDR1 is MNHNS and CDR2 is SASEGT. The CDR3 is made up of 14 amino acids. The DNA of the CDR3 is TGTGCCAGCTTCGCCTGGGGCGGTGAGGATACGCAGTATTTT. This gives the protein CASFAWGGEDTQYF.

This clone showed up just once. The sample has other DNA sequences that encode this CDR3 too. The chain couples TRBV5-1 to TRBJ2-3; D gene uncertain. The germline V gene has CDR1 SGHRS and CDR2 YFSETQ. Deletions cut 7 bases from V and 1 base from J, with 13 bases between. The CDR3 spans 14 residues. The CDR3 DNA reads as TGCGCCAGCTCGCCGACTGGGGGCACAGATACGCAGTATTTT. It encodes CASSPTGGTDTQYF.

This chain joins TRBV6-1 and TRBJ1-5; D not resolved. Germline V CDR1 and CDR2: MNHNS, SASEGT. The CDR3 runs 16 residues. Trimming stripped 4 bases from V and 0 bases from J, with 13 bases between. This chain's CDR3 is CASSVDGSYSNQPQHF. The CDR3 DNA sequence: TGTGCCAGCAGTGTGGATGGATCTTATAGCAATCAGCCCCAGCATTTT.

This chain links TRBV10-3 with TRBJ2-5, with D hard to call. Trimming shortened V by 2 bases and J by 4 bases, and 8 bases separated the two germline ends. This CDR3 region has 13 residues. Germline CDR1 is ENHRY and CDR2 is SYGVKD. CDR3 nucleotide sequence: TGTGCCATCAGTGAGGCTAGGTCAGAGACCCAGTACTTC. The encoded protein is CAISEARSETQYF.

Turning to this clone: At one boundary the junction diverges from the germline segment, which might be a read error. The rearrangement uses TRBV10-2 and TRBJ1-2; 9 nucleotides agree with TRBD1. This CDR3 region has 14 residues. Germline CDR1 is WSHSY and CDR2 is SAAADI. The CDR3 DNA reads TGCGCCACCAGTGAGGCACAGGGGGCGCGTGGCTACACCTTC. It yields the protein CATSEAQGARGYTF.

This rearrangement joins TRBV12-2 to TRBJ2-4. TRBV12-2 is a pseudogene. This CDR3 spans 16 amino acids. Here the CDR3 reads CASRPGASLAKNIQYF. DNA of the CDR3: TGTGCAAGTCGACCCGGGGCCAGCCTAGCCAAAAACATTCAGTACTTC.

The chain recombines TRBV7-2 with TRBJ2-5, with D possibly matching TRBD2 (5 bases). The V gene lost 1 base and the J gene lost 4 bases, with 13 bases spanning the gap. The CDR3 totals 15 residues. Germline CDR1 SGHTA, CDR2 FQGNSA. The CDR3 nucleotides are TGTGCCAGCAGCTTAGAGGCATCAGAGGGAGAGACCCAGTACTTC. Residues: CASSLEASEGETQYF.

The V gene is TRBV19, the J gene TRBJ1-1; a possible D gene is TRBD1 (6 bases). This CDR3 has 14 residues. From germline, CDR1 is LNHDA and CDR2 SQIVND (reference sequence). Trimming cost V 6 bases and J 1 base, with 12 bases left between them. The CDR3 sequence: CASSLQGWNTEAFF. CDR3 DNA sequence: TGTGCCAGTAGCCTGCAGGGGTGGAACACTGAAGCTTTCTTT.

As to this clone: Other DNA sequences in this sample translate to the same CDR3. J is TRBJ2-2 and V is TRBV6-5; D unclear. This CDR3 has 12 amino acids. CDR1 is MNHEY and CDR2 is SVGAGI in the germline V gene. V lost 0 bases and J lost 5, with 1 base in between. This CDR3 reads CASSYSTGELFF. The CDR3 region has the DNA TGTGCCAGCAGTTACTCGACCGGGGAGCTGTTTTTT.

This chain joins TRBV16 and TRBJ1-5; D perhaps matches TRBD1 (6 bases). Between the trimmed V and J ends, which lost 2 bases and 2 bases, there was a span of 19 bases. Germline V CDR1 and CDR2: KGHSY, FQNENV. This CDR3 has 18 residues. The CDR3 reads CASSQEVIGGSRNQPQHF. The CDR3 nucleotides read TGTGCCAGCAGCCAAGAGGTGATAGGGGGGTCCCGCAATCAGCCCCAGCATTTT.